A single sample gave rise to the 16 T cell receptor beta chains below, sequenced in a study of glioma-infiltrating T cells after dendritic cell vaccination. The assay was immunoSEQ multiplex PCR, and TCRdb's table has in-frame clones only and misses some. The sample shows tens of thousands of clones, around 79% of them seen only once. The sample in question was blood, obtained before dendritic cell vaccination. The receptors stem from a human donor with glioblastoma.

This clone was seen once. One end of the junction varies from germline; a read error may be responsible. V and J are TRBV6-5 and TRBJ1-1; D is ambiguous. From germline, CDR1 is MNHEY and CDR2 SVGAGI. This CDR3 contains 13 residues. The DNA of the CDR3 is TGTGCCAGCAGTTACGCTTTCTTCACTGCAGCTTTCTTT. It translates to CASSYAFFTAAFF.

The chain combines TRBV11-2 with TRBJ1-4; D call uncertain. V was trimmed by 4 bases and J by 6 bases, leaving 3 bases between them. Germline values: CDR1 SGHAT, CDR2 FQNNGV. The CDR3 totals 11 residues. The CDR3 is CASSSYEKLFF. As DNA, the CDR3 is TGTGCCAGCAGCTCCTATGAAAAACTGTTTTTT.

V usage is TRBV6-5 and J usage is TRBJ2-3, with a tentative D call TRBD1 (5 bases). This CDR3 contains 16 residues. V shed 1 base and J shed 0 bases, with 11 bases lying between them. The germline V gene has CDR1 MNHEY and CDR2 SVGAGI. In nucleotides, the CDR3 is TGTGCCAGCAGTTACTTACAGGCATCTAGCACAGATACGCAGTATTTT. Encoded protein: CASSYLQASSTDTQYF.

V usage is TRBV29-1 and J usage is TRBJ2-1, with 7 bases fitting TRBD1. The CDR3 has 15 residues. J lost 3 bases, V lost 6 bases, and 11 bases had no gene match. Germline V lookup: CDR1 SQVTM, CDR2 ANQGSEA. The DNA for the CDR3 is TGCAGCGTCAGACAGGGTATCGGCTACTACAATGAGCAGTTCTTC. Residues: CSVRQGIGYYNEQFF.

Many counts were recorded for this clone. The CDR3 nucleotides read TGTGCCAGCAGCCCTCCGGGGACTGGGGCCAACGTCCTGACTTTC. This translates into CASSPPGTGANVLTF. The chain couples TRBV7-9 to TRBJ2-6, with D possibly being TRBD2 (5 bases). CDR3 length: 15 residues. CDR1 and CDR2 from the germline V gene are SEHNR and FQNEAQ (reference sequence). V lost 5 bases, J lost 2 bases, and 10 bases lay in between.

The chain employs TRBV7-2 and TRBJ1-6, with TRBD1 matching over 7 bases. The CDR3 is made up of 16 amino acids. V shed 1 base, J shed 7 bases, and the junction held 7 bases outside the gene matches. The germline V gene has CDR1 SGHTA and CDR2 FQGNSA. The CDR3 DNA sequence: TGTGCCAGCAGCTTAGGATGGGGACAGAGAAATTCACCCCTCCACTTT. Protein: CASSLGWGQRNSPLHF.

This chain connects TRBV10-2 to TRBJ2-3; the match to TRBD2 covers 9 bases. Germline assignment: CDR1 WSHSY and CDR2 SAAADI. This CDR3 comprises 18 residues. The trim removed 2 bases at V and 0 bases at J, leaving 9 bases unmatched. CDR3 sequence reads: CASSEMVLAGASTDTQYF. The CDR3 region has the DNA TGCGCCAGCAGTGAGATGGTATTAGCGGGGGCTAGCACAGATACGCAGTATTTT.

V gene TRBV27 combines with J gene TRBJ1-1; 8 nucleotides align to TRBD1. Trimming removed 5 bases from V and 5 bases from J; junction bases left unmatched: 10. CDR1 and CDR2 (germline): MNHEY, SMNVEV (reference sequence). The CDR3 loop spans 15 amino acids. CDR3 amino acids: CASSRLPGGRTEAFF. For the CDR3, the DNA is TGTGCCAGCAGTCGCCTCCCAGGGGGCAGGACTGAAGCTTTCTTT.

The CDR3 reads CASSQSSGSYNEQFF. The CDR3 coding sequence is TGTGCCAGCAGCCAATCCAGCGGGAGCTACAATGAGCAGTTCTTC. The chain carries TRBV16 and TRBJ2-1, with 8 nucleotides matching TRBD2. The CDR3 totals 15 residues. J gave up 3 bases and V 0 bases, and 1 base lay outside the gene matches. The germline CDR1 and CDR2 sequences are KGHSY and FQNENV. Full variable domain (remainder filled in from reference TRBV16 and TRBJ2-1): GEEVAQTPKHLVRGEGQKAKLYCAPIKGHSYVFWYQQVLKNEFKFLISFQNENVFDETGMPKERFSAKCLPNSPCSLEIQATKLEDSAVYFCASSQSSGSYNEQFFGPGTRLTVL.

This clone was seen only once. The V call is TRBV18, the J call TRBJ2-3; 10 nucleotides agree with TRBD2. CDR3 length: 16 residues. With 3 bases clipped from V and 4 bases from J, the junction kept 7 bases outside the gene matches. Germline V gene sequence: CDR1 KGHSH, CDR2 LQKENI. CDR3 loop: CASSPPSSGGADTQYF. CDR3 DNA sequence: TGTGCCAGCTCACCCCCTTCTAGCGGGGGAGCAGATACGCAGTATTTT.

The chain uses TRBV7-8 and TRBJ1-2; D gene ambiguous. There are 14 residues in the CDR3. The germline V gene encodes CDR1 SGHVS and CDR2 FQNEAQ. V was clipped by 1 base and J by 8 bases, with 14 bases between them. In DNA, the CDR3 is TGTGCCAGCAGCTTAGGATGGTCGGGTGACGGCTACACCTTC. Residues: CASSLGWSGDGYTF.

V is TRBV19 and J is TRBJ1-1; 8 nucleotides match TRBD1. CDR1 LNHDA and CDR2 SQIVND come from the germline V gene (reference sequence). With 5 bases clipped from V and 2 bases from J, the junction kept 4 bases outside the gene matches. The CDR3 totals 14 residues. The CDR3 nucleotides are TGTGCCAGTAGTGTTGGACAGGGAAACACTGAAGCTTTCTTT. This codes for CASSVGQGNTEAFF.

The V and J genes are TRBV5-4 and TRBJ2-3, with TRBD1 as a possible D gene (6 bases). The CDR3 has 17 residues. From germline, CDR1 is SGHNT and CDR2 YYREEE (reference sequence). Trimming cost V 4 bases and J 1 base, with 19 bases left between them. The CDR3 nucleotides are TGTGCCAGCAGCCCGTCCACCAACAGGGCTGGCACAGATACGCAGTATTTT. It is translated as CASSPSTNRAGTDTQYF.

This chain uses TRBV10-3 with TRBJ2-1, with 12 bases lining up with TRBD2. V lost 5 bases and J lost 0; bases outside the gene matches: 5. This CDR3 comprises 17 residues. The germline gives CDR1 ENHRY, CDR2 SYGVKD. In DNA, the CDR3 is TGTGCCATCAGTCCGGGACTAGCGGGTAGCTCCTACAATGAGCAGTTCTTC. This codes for CAISPGLAGSSYNEQFF.

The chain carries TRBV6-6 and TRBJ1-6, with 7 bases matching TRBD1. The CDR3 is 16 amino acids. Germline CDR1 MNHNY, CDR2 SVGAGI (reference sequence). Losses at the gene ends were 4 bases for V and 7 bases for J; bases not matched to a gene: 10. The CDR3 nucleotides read TGTGCCAGCAGTTCCGGCGCAAGGGGGCGGAATTCACCCCTCCACTTT. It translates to CASSSGARGRNSPLHF.

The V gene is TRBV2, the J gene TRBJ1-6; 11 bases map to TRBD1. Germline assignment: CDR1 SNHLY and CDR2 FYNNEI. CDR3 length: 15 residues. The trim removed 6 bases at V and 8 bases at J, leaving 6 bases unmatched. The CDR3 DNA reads TGTGCCAGCAGCGCGGGACAGGGGGTCTATTCACCCCTCCACTTT. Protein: CASSAGQGVYSPLHF.